This TCR beta chain was sequenced in a study of identical twins. Findings of the study overall: For cord blood, abundant beta clonotypes had fewer insertions, unlike memory repertoires, which showed none.

Each CDR3 protein gets one entry after TCRdb re-called the 5' RACE reads with MiXCR. The sample has hundreds of thousands of distinct CDR3 sequences, roughly an eighth seen once. Of note for this clonotype: Its target is not known.

V was clipped by 4 bases and J by 3 bases, with 13 bases between them. The CDR3 length is 15 residues. Germline V gene data show CDR1 as SEHNR and CDR2 as FQNEAQ (reference sequence). These data were likewise used in another study, on yellow fever vaccine responses in identical twins.

The sequenced sample consisted of CD8+ T cells sorted from blood. The J gene is TRBJ2-4, the V gene TRBV7-9; D might be TRBD2 (6 bases). The receptor's source is a woman younger than 35 in good health. The CDR3, as DNA: TGTGCCAGCAGCTCCGGAGGGAGCGGCAAAAACATTCAGTACTTC. This gives the protein CASSSGGSGKNIQYF.